This T cell receptor beta chain was sequenced during a study of CD8 T cells in Susac syndrome. With random hexamers, reverse transcription was performed on about 0.5 to 1 ug of RNA. Amplification of TCR beta CDR3 was carried out by immunoSEQ multiplex PCR, which covered 54 Vbeta and 13 Jbeta segments. Via MiXCR, TCRdb re-called the immunoSEQ multiplex PCR reads, giving one row per CDR3 protein. There are some 240,000 distinct CDR3 sequences in the sample; 95% to 97% occur only once, and about 0.094% lies in the top ten. The CDR3 spans 12 residues. V lost 2 bases and J lost 5, with 6 bases in between. Germline lookup yields CDR1 MDHEN and CDR2 SYDVKM.

Sequencing used CD4+ T cells from PBMCs. This receptor was taken from a human donor with Susac syndrome. The rearrangement joins TRBV28 to TRBJ1-2; no reliable D call. This chain's CDR3 is CASSLRQYGYTF. Here the CDR3 DNA reads TGTGCCAGCAGTTTACGGCAGTATGGCTACACCTTC.